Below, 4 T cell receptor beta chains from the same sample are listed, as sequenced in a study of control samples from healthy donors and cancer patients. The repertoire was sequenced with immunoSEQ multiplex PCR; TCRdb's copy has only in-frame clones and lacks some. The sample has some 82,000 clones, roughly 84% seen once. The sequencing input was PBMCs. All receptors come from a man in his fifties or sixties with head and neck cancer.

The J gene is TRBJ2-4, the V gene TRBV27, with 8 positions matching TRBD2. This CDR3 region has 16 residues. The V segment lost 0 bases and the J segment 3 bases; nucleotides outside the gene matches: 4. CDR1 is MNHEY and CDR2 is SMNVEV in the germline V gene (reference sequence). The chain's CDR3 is CASSLSGGAGKNIQYF. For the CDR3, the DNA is TGTGCCAGCAGTTTATCCGGGGGGGCTGGCAAAAACATTCAGTACTTC.

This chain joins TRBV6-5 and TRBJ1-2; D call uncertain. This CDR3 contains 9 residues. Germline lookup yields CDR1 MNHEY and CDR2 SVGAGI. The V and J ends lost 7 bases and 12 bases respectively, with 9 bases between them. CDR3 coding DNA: TGTGCCAGCACCCCTGTTCACACCTTC. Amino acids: CASTPVHTF.

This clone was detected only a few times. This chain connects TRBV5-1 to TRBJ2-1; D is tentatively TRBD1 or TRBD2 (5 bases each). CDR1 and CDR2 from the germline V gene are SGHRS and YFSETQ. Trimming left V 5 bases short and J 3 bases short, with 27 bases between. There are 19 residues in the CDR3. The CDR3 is CASRRERYEGISYYNEQFF. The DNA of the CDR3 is TGCGCCAGCAGACGCGAAAGGTACGAGGGGATCTCCTACTACAATGAGCAGTTCTTC.

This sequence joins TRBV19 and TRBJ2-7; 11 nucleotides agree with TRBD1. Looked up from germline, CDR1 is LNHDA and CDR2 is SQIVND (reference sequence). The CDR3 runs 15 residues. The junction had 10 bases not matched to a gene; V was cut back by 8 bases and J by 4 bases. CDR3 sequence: CASRLSGTGGYEQYF. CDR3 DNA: TGTGCCAGTCGCCTCTCCGGGACAGGGGGATACGAGCAGTACTTC.